This TCR beta chain was identified in a study of cytomegalovirus exposure and HLA in healthy donors. General study points: In a later analysis, common viral pathogens appeared linked to several of the most significant clusters. Across donors, presence/absence analyses took sequencing depth to be roughly uniform.

Vbeta (60) and Jbeta (13) primers were used in the PCR. How the authors handled the data: Among the unique TCR beta chains that a later analysis counted, about 79 million in all, around 11 million were shared. Assay: immunoSEQ multiplex PCR; the TCRdb copy retains only in-frame clones and omits some. V, J and clone size were drawn from that table, and D and trimming were deduced from the DNA. The profile shows about 55,000 clones, approximately 80% of them singletons. For this clone: The antigen remains undetermined.

The sequence came from a female donor in good health and CMV-seronegative. Sequenced sample: PBMCs.

Written as DNA, the CDR3 is TGTGCCAGCAGCCCTTTACTAGCGGGGGGCCAGAATGAGCAGTTCTTC. It is translated as CASSPLLAGGQNEQFF. The rearrangement links TRBV11-2 to TRBJ2-1; 12 bases map to TRBD2. Germline V gives CDR1 SGHAT, CDR2 FQNNGV. V was clipped by 5 bases and J by 7 bases; unmatched bases: 9. The CDR3 loop spans 16 amino acids.